The entry that follows covers one TCR beta chain sequence. Data came from immunoSEQ multiplex PCR; TCRdb stores just in-frame clones and leaves some out. The table lists about 13,000 clones, about 90% of them singletons. The entry originates in a study of blood T cell repertoires in COVID-19. This receptor was identified in a human donor with active COVID-19. The donor label of this sample is uncertain. The sequenced material came from peripheral blood.

CDR3 nucleotide sequence: TGTGCCACTAGTAAAACCGGGTTCAGCTCCTACGAGCAGTACTTC. Translating gives CATSKTGFSSYEQYF. The gene calls are TRBV15 and TRBJ2-7; D is unclear. This CDR3 region has 15 residues. CDR1 and CDR2 from the germline V gene are LNHNV and YYDKDF (reference sequence). V gave up 9 bases and J gave up 0 bases, with 18 bases separating them.